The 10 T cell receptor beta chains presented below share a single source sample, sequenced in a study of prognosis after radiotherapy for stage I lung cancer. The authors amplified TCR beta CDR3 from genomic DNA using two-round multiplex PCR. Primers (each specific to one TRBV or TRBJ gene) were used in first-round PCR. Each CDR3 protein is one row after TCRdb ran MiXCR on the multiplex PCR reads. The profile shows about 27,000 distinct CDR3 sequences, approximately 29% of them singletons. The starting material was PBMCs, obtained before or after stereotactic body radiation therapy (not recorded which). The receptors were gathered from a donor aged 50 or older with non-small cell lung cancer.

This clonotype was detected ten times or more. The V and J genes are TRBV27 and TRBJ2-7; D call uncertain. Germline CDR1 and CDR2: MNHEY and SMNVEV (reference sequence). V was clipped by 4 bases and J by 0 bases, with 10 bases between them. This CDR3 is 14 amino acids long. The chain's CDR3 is CASSSRSHSYEQYF. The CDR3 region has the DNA TGTGCCAGCAGTTCTAGGTCACACTCCTACGAGCAGTACTTC.

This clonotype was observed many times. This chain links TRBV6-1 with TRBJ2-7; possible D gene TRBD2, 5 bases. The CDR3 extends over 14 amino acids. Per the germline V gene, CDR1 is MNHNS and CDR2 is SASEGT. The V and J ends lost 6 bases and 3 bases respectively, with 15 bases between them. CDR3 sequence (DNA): TGTGCCAGCAGACTCACCCACCGGGACTACGAGCAGTACTTC. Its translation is CASRLTHRDYEQYF.

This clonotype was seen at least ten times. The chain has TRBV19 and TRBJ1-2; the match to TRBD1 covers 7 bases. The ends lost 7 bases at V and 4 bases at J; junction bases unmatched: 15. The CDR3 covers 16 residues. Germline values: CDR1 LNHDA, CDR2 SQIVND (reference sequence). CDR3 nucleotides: TGTGCCAGTATCTCTTCTTCGTACGGGACAGCCTATGGCTACACCTTC. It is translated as CASISSSYGTAYGYTF.

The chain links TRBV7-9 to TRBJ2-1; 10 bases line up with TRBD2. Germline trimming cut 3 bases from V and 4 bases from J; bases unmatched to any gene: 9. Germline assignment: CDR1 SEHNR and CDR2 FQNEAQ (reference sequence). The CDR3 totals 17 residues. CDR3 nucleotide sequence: TGTGCCAGCAGCTTCTCGGGACTAGCGCCGATATACAATGAGCAGTTCTTC. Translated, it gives CASSFSGLAPIYNEQFF.

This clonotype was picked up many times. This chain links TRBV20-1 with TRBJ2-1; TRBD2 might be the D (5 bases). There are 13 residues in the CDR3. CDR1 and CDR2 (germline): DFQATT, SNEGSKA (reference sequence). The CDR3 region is CSLYGREGNEQFF. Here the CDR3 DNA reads TGCAGCCTATATGGGCGTGAGGGCAATGAGCAGTTCTTC.

This chain's CDR3 is CASTKDRERYGYTF. The CDR3 nucleotides are TGTGCCAGCACCAAGGACAGGGAGCGCTATGGCTACACCTTC. The chain links TRBV28 to TRBJ1-2; 8 nucleotides match TRBD1. Germline trimming cut 7 bases from V and 4 bases from J; bases unmatched to any gene: 8. The CDR3 loop spans 14 amino acids. Germline assignment: CDR1 MDHEN and CDR2 SYDVKM.

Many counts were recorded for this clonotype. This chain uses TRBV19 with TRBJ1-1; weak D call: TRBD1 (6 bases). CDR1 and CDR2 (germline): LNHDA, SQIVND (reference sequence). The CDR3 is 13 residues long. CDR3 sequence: CAAGGFGGTEAFF. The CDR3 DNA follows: TGTGCGGCGGGGGGCTTCGGTGGCACTGAAGCTTTCTTT.

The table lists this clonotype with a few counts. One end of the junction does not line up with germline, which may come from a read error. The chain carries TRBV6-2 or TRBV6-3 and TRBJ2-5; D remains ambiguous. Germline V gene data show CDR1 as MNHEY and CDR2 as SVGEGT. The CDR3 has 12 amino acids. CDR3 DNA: TGTGCCAGCAGGGCCCACCAAGCGACCCAGTACTTC. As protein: CASRAHQATQYF.

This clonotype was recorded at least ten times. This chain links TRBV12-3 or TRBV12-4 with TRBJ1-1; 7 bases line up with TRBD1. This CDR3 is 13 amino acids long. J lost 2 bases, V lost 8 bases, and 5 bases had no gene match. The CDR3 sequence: CASGRDRNTEAFF. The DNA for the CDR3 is TGTGCCAGCGGTAGGGACAGAAACACTGAAGCTTTCTTT.

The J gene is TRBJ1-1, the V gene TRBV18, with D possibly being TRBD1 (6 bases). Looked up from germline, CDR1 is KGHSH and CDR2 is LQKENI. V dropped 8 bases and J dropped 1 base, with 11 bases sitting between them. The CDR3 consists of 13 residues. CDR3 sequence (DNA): TGTGCCAGCCAGGGACAAGCGAACACTGAAGCTTTCTTT. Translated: CASQGQANTEAFF.